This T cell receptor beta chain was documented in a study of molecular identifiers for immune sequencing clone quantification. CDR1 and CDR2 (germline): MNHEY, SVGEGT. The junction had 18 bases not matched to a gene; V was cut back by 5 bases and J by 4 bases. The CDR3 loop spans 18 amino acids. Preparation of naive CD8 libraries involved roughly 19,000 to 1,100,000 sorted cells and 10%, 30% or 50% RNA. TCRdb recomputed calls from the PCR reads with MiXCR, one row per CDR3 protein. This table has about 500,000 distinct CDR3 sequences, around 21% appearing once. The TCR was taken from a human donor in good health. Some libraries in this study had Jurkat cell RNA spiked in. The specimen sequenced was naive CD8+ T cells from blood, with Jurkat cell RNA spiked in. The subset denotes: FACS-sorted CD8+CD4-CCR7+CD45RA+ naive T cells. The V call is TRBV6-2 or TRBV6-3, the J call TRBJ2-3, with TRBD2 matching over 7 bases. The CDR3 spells CASSEAPPSGKGADTQYF. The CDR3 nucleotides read TGTGCCAGCAGTGAAGCCCCTCCTAGCGGAAAAGGGGCAGATACGCAGTATTTT.